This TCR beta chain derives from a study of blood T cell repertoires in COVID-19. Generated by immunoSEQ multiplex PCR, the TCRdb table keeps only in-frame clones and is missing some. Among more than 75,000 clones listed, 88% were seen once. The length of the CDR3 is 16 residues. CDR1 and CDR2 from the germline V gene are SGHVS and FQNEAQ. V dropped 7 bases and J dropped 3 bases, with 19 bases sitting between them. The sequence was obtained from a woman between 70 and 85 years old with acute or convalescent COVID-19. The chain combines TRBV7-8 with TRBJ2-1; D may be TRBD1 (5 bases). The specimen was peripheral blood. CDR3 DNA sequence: TGTGCCAGCAAGTTCCTTGACAGTGGGAACTACAATGAGCAGTTCTTC. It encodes CASKFLDSGNYNEQFF.